This entry is about one T cell receptor beta chain. The sample's time point: cycle 4 day 1 (C4D1), after less than seven weeks of nivolumab. Exposure to brentuximab vedotin varied, and each patient had relapsed following autologous stem cell transplantation. Investigators obtained CD8+ T cells from thawed PBMCs by magnetic negative selection. The sample is drawn from a study of PD-1 blockade in classical Hodgkin lymphoma. This CDR3 comprises 15 residues. CDR1 is SEHNR, CDR2 FQNEAQ, per germline (reference sequence). The ends lost 3 bases at V and 10 bases at J; junction bases unmatched: 7. Only in-frame clones appear in the TCRdb table, and some are missing; sequencing was by immunoSEQ multiplex PCR. The repertoire holds about 19,000 clones, with about 88% as singletons.

This TCR derives from a human donor with classical Hodgkin lymphoma. V and J are TRBV7-9 and TRBJ1-6, with 9 bases lining up with TRBD1. The sample here was CD8+ T cells from blood, taken before the fourth cycle of nivolumab. The CDR3 DNA reads TGTGCCAGCAGCTTGGGACAGGGATCGGGGTCACCCCTCCACTTT. Encoded protein: CASSLGQGSGSPLHF.